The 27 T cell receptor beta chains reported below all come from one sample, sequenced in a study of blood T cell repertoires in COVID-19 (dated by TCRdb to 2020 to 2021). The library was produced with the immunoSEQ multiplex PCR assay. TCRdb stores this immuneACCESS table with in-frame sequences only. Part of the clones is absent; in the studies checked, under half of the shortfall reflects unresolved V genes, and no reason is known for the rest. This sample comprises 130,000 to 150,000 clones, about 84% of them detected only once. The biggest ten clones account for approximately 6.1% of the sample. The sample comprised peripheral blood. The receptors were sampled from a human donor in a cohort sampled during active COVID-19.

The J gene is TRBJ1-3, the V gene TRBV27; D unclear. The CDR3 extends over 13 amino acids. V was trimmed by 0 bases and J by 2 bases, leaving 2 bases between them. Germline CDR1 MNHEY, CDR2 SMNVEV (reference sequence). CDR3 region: CASSLSAGNTIYF. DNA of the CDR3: TGTGCCAGCAGTTTATCCGCTGGAAACACCATATATTTT.

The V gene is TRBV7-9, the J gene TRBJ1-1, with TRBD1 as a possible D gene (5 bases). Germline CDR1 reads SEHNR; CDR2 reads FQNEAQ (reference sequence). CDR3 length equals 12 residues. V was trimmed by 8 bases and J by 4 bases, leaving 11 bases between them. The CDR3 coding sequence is TGTGCCAGCCAGGGAGGTGGCACTGAAGCTTTCTTT. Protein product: CASQGGGTEAFF.

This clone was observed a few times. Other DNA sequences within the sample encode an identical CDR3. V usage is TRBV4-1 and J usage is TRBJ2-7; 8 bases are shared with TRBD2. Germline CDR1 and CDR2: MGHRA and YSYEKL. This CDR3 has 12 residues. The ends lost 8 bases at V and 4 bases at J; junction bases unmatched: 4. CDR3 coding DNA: TGCGCCAGCCGGGGGGGCCGGTACGAGCAGTACTTC. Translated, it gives CASRGGRYEQYF.

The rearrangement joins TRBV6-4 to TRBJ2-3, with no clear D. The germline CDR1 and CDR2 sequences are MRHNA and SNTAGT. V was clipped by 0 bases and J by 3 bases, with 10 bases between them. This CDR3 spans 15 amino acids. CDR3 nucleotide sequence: TGTGCCAGCAGTGACTCCTCTCGCAGTACAGATACGCAGTATTTT. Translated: CASSDSSRSTDTQYF.

CDR3 loop: CASSPRDSPYEQYF. The DNA for the CDR3 is TGTGCCAGCTCACCCCGGGACAGCCCCTACGAGCAGTACTTC. The chain carries TRBV18 and TRBJ2-7, with 7 bases fitting TRBD1. CDR1 and CDR2 (germline): KGHSH, LQKENI. CDR3 length equals 14 residues. J lost 2 bases, V lost 3 bases, and 4 bases had no gene match.

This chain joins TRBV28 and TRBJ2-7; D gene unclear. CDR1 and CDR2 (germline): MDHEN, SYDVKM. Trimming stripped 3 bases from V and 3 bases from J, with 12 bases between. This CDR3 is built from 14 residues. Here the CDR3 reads CASSFSSPLYEQYF. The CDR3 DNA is TGTGCCAGCAGTTTTAGTTCCCCCCTCTACGAGCAGTACTTC.

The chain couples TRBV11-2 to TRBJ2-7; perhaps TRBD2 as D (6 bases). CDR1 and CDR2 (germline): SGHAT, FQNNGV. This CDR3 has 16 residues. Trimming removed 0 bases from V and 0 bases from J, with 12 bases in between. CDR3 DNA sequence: TGTGCCAGCAGCTTAGATGGCGGGGCCAGCTCCTACGAGCAGTACTTC. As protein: CASSLDGGASSYEQYF.

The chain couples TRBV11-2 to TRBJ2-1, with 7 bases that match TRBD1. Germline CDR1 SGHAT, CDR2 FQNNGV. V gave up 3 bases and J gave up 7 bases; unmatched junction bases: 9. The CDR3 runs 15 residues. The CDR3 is CASSFRGPVLNEQFF. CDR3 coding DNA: TGTGCCAGCAGCTTTAGGGGGCCAGTTTTAAATGAGCAGTTCTTC.

CDR3 coding DNA: TGTGCCAGCTCACCGAGCTCCACCGGGGAGCTGTTTTTT. It is translated as CASSPSSTGELFF. The chain employs TRBV18 and TRBJ2-2, with D unresolved. The CDR3 is 13 amino acids. The germline CDR1 and CDR2 sequences are KGHSH and LQKENI. V lost 3 bases and J lost 4, with 6 bases in between.

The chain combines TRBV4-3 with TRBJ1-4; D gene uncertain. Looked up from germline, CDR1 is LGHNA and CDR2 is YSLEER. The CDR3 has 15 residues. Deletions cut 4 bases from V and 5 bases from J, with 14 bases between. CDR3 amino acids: CASSLGRVSNEKLFF. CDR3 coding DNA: TGCGCCAGCAGCCTGGGGAGGGTTTCGAATGAAAAACTGTTTTTT.

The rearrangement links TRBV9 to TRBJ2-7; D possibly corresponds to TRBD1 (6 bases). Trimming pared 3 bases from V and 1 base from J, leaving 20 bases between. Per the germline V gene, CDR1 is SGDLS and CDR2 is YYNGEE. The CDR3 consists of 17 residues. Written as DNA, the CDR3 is TGTGCCAGCAGCGAAATATTAAACAGGGCCGCTTCCTACGAGCAGTACTTC. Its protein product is CASSEILNRAASYEQYF.

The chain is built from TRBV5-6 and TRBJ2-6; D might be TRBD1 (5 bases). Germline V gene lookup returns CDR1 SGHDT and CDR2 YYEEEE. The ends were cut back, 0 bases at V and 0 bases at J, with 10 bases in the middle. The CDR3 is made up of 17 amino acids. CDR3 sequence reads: CASSLVTDHSGANVLTF. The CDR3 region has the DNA TGTGCCAGCAGCTTGGTGACAGATCACTCTGGGGCCAACGTCCTGACTTTC.

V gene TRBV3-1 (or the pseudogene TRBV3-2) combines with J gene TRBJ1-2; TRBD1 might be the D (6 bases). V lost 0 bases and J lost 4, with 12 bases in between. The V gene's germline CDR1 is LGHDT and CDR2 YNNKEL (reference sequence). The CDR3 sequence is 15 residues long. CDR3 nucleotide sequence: TGTGCCAGCAGCCAAGATTTGGGGGCGAGCTATGGCTACACCTTC. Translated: CASSQDLGASYGYTF.

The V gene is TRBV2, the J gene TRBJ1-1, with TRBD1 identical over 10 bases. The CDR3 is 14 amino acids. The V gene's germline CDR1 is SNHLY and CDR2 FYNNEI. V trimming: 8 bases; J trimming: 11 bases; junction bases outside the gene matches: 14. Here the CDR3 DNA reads TGTGCCAGCGGCCGGGACAGGGGAATAATGGGGGCTTTCTTT. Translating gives CASGRDRGIMGAFF.

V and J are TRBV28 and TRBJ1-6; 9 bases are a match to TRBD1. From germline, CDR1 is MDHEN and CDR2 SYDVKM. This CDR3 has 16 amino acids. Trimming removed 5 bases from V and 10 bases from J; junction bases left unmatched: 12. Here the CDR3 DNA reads TGTGCCAGCAGTCGACCCCTGACAGGGGGAGGGTCACCCCTCCACTTT. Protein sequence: CASSRPLTGGGSPLHF.

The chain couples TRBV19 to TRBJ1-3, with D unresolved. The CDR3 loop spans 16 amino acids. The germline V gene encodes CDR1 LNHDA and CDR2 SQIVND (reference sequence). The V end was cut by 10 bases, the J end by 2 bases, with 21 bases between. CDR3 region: CATSSFGGFAGNTIYF. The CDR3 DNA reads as TGTGCCACCTCTTCCTTCGGAGGGTTTGCTGGAAACACCATATATTTT.

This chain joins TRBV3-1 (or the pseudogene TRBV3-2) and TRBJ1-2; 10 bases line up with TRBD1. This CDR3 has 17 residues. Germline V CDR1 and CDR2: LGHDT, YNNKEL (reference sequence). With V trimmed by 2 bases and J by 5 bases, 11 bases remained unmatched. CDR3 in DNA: TGTGCCAGCAGCCAACCAACCGGGACAGGGGTAAATTATGGCTACACCTTC. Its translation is CASSQPTGTGVNYGYTF.

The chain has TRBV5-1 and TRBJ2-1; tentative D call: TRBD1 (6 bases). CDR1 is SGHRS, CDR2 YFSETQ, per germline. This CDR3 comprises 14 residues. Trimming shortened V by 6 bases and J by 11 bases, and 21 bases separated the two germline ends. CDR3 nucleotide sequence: TGCGCCAGCACCACGACTGAGGTAGGGGGAAAGCAGTTCTTC. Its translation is CASTTTEVGGKQFF.

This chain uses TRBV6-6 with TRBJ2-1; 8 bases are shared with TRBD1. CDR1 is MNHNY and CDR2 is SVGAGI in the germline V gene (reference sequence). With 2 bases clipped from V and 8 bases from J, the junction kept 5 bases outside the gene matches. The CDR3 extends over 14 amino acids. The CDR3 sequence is CASSYLKQGDEQFF. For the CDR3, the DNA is TGTGCCAGCAGTTACCTAAAACAGGGGGATGAGCAGTTCTTC.

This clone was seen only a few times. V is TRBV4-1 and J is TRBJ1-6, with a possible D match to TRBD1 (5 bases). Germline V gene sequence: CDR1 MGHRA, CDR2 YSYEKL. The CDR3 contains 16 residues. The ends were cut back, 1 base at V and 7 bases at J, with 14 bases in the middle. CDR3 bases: TGCGCCAGCAGCCAAGGGCCACTGCAGGGAAATTCACCCCTCCACTTT. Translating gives CASSQGPLQGNSPLHF.

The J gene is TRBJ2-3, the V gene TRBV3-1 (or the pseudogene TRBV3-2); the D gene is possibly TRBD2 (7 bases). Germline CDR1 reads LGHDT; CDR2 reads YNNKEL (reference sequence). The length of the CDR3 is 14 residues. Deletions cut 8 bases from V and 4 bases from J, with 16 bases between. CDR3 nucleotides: TGTGCCAGCGCAGGGCGGGGGCTGTCAGATACGCAGTATTTT. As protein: CASAGRGLSDTQYF.

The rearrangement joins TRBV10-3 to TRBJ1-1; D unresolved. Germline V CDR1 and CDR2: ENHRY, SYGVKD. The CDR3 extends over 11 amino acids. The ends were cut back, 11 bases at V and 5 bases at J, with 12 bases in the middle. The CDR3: CAAGRETEAFF. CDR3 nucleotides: TGTGCCGCGGGGAGGGAAACTGAAGCTTTCTTT.

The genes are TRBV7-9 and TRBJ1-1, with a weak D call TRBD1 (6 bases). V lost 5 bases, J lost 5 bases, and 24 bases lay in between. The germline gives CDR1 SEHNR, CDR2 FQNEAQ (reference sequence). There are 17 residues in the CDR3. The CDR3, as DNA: TGTGCCAGCAGCCCCGGCTCCGATTTGGGGAGGGGGACTGAAGCTTTCTTT. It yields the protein CASSPGSDLGRGTEAFF.

The CDR3 DNA reads as TGTGCCTGGAGTAATAACTATAATTCACCCCTCCACTTT. It translates to CAWSNNYNSPLHF. V is TRBV30 and J is TRBJ1-6; D remains ambiguous. Looked up from germline, CDR1 is GTSNPN and CDR2 is SVGIG (reference sequence). The CDR3 spans 13 residues. Trimming stripped 2 bases from V and 3 bases from J, with 5 bases between.

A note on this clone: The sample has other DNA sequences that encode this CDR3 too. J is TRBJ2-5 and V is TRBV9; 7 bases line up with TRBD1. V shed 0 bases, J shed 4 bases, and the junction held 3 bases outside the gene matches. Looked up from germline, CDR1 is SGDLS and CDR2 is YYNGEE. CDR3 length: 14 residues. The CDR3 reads CASSVGNRGETQYF. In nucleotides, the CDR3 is TGTGCCAGCAGCGTAGGTAACAGGGGAGAGACCCAGTACTTC.

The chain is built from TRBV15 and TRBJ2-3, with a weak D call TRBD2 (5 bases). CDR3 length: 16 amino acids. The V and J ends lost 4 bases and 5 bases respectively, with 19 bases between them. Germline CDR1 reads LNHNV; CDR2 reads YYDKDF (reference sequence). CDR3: CATSTRGSTRGDTQYF. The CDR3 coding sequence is TGTGCCACCAGCACTCGGGGTTCAACTCGAGGAGATACGCAGTATTTT.

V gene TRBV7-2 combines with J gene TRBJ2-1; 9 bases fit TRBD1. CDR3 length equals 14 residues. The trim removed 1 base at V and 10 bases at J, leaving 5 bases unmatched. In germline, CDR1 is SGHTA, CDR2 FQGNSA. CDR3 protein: CASSLVGQGIEQFF. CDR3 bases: TGTGCCAGCAGCTTAGTGGGACAGGGAATAGAGCAGTTCTTC.